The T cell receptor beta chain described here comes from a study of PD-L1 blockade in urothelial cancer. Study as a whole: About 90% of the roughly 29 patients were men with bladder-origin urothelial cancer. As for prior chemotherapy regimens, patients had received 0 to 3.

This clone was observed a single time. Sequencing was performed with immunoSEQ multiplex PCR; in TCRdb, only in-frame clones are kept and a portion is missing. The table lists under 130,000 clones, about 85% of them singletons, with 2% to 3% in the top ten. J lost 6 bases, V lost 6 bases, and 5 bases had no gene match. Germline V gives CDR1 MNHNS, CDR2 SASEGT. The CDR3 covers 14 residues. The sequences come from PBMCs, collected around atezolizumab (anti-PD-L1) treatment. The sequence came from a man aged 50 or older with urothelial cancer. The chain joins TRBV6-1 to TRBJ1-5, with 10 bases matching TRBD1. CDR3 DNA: TGTGCCAGCAGAGGGGACAGGGGTACTCAGCCCCAGCATTTT. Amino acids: CASRGDRGTQPQHF.